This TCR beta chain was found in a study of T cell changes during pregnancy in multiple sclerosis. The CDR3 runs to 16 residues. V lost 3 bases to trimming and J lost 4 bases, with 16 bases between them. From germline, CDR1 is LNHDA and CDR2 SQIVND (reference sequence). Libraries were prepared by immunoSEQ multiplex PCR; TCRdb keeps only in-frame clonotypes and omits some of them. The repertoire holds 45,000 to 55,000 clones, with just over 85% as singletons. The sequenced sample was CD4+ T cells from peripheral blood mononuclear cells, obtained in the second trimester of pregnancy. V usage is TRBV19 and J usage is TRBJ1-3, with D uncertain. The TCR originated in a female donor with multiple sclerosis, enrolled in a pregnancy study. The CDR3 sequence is CASSIGGQILGNTIYF. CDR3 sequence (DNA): TGTGCCAGTAGTATTGGAGGGCAGATCCTCGGAAACACCATATATTTT. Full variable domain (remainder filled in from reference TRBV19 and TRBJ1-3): DGGITQSPKYLFRKEGQNVTLSCEQNLNHDAMYWYRQDPGQGLRLIYYSQIVNDFQKGDIAEGYSVSREKKESFPLTVTSAQKNPTAFYLCASSIGGQILGNTIYFGEGSWLTVV.